This T cell receptor beta chain was retrieved from a study of blood T cell repertoires in COVID-19. Study context: Samples of COVID-19 (acute and convalescent) were obtained from the United States, Italy and Spain. PBMCs, B-cell-depleted T cells, or T cells were the source of the cDNA or gDNA that made up the material.

Authors' data handling: Using reference gene primer amplification, nucleated cell counts were estimated. Sequencing was performed with immunoSEQ multiplex PCR; in TCRdb, only in-frame clones are kept and a portion is missing. V and J calls and clone size are those listed in that table; D and trimming were worked out from the DNA. Of over 150,000 clones listed, 85% to 90% are singletons. This clonotype was obtained from a man aged 65 to 79 with active or convalescent COVID-19. Specimen: peripheral blood.

The CDR3 here is CASSENRDTDTQYF. CDR3 bases: TGTGCCAGCAGTGAGAACAGGGACACAGATACGCAGTATTTT. V and J are TRBV2 and TRBJ2-3; weak D call: TRBD1 (6 bases). Trimming stripped 3 bases from V and 2 bases from J, with 9 bases between. Germline V CDR1 and CDR2: SNHLY, FYNNEI. This CDR3 has 14 residues. Using reference TRBV2 and TRBJ2-3 for the parts outside the CDR3, the full variable domain is EPEVTQTPSHQVTQMGQEVILRCVPISNHLYFYWYRQILGQKVEFLVSFYNNEISEKSEIFDDQFSVERPDGSNFTLKIRSTKLEDSAMYFCASSENRDTDTQYFGPGTRLTVL.